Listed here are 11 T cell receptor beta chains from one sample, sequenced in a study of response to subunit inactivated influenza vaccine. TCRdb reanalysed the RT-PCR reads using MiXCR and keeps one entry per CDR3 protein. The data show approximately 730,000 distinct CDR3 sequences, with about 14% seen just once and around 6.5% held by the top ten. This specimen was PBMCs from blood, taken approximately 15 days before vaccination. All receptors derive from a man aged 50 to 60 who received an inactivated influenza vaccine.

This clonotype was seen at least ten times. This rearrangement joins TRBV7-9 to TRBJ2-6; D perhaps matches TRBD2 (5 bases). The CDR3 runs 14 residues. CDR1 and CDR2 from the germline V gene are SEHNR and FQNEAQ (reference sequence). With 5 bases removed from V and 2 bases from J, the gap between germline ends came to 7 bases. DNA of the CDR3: TGTGCCAGCAGCCCTAGCCCTGGGGCCAACGTCCTGACTTTC. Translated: CASSPSPGANVLTF.

CDR3 sequence: CASTRGLDWSYGYTF. In DNA, the CDR3 is TGTGCCAGCACCCGGGGGTTGGATTGGAGCTATGGCTACACCTTC. The chain recombines TRBV7-9 with TRBJ1-2; maybe TRBD1 (5 bases). Germline assignment: CDR1 SEHNR and CDR2 FQNEAQ (reference sequence). V was shortened by 7 bases and J by 4 bases, with 19 bases between the two germline ends. This CDR3 is 15 amino acids long.

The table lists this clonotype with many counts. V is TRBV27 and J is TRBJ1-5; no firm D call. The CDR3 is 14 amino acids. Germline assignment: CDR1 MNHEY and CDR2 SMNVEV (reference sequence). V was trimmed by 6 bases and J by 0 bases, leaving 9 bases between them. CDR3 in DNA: TGTGCCAGCAGAGGGCCTTATAGCAATCAGCCCCAGCATTTT. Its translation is CASRGPYSNQPQHF.

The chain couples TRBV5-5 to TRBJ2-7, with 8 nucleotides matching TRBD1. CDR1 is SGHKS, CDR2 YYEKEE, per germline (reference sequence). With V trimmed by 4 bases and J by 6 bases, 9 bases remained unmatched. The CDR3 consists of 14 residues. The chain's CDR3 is CASSPQAGGGEQYF. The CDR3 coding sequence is TGTGCCAGCAGCCCCCAGGCAGGGGGCGGCGAGCAGTACTTC.

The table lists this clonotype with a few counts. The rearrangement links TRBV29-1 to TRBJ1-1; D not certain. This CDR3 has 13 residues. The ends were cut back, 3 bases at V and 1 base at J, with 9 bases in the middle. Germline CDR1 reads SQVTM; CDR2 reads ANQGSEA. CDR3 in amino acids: CSVEQATNTEAFF. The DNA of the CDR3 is TGCAGCGTTGAGCAGGCGACGAACACTGAAGCTTTCTTT. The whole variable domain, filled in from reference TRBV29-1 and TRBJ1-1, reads SAVISQKPSRDICQRGTSLTIQCQVDSQVTMMFWYRQQPGQSLTLIATANQGSEATYESGFVIDKFPISRPNLTFSTLTVSNMSPEDSSIYLCSVEQATNTEAFFGQGTRLTVV.

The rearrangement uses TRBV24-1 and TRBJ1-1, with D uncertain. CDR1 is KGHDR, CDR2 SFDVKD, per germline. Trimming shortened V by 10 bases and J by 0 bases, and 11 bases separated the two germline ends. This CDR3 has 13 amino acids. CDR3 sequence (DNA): TGTGCCACTCAGGACGGAATGAACACTGAAGCTTTCTTT. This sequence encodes CATQDGMNTEAFF.

The CDR3 reads CSAPRAWRNTEAFF. The DNA of the CDR3 is TGCAGTGCTCCGAGGGCGTGGCGTAACACTGAAGCTTTCTTT. The chain links TRBV20-1 to TRBJ1-1; no clear D. The V gene lost 5 bases and the J gene lost 2 bases, with 15 bases spanning the gap. Germline V gene lookup returns CDR1 DFQATT and CDR2 SNEGSKA (reference sequence). The CDR3 totals 14 residues.

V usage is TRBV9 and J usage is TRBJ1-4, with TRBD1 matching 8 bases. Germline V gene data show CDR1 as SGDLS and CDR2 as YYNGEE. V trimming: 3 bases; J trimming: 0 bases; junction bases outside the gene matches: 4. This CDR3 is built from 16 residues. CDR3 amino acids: CASSDRTGTTNEKLFF. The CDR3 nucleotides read TGTGCCAGCAGCGACCGGACAGGGACAACTAATGAAAAACTGTTTTTT. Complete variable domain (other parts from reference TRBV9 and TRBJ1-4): DSGVTQTPKHLITATGQRVTLRCSPRSGDLSVYWYQQSLDQGLQFLIQYYNGEERAKGNILERFSAQQFPDLHSELNLSSLELGDSALYFCASSDRTGTTNEKLFFGSGTQLSVL.

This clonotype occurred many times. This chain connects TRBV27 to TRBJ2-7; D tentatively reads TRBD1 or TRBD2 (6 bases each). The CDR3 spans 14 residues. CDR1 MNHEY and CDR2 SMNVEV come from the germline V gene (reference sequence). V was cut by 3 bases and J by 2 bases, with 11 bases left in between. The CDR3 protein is CASSLRDTTYEQYF. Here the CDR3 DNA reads TGTGCCAGCAGTTTGCGGGACACGACCTACGAGCAGTACTTC.

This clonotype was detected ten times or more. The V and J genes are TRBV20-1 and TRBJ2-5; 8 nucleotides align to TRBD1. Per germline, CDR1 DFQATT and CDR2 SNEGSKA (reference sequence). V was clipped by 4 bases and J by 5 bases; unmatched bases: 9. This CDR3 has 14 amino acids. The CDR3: CSAKRQGSRETQYF. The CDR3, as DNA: TGCAGTGCTAAACGACAGGGGAGTAGGGAGACCCAGTACTTC.

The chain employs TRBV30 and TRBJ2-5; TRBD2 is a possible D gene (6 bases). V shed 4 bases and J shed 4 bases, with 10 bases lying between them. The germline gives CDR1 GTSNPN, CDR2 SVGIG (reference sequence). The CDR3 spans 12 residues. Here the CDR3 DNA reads TGTGCCTGGAATGTGGAGGGAGAGACCCAGTACTTC. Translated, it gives CAWNVEGETQYF.